Listed below are T cell receptor beta chains from one sample, sequenced in a study of T-cell reconstitution after alpha-beta-depleted transplantation in children. TCRdb passed the PCR reads through MiXCR, listing each CDR3 protein once. The sample contains about 500,000 distinct CDR3 sequences, approximately 32% of which appear only once. Material: PBMCs from the stem cell graft donor, obtained from the stem cell graft. These receptors all come from a human donor who donated a stem cell graft to a child with aplastic anemia. The conserved cysteine and the conserved F or W are not part of the CDR3 here. Fields, in order: V gene, J gene, clone size, CDR3 protein. Size is omitted from some rows. Given values are once, few, many or a class for expanded clones.

>TRBV6-2/TRBV6-3|TRBJ2-6|.
ASSKDRGPSGANVLT
>TRBV27|TRBJ2-5|few
ASSFDRDQETQY
>TRBV20-1|TRBJ1-2|few
SASEKGTGGAGYT
>TRBV7-8|TRBJ1-1|once
ASILLPQQAF
>TRBV18|TRBJ2-3|.
ASSPQDTQY
>TRBV6-1|TRBJ1-3|.
ASSAQGTGASGNTIY
>TRBV7-2|TRBJ2-7|.
ASSKYNYEQY
>TRBV20-1|TRBJ1-5|.
SANYGVGQPQH
>TRBV2|TRBJ2-3|few
ASSDASGGITDTQY
>TRBV11-3|TRBJ2-1|few
ASSLSRGTAYNEQF